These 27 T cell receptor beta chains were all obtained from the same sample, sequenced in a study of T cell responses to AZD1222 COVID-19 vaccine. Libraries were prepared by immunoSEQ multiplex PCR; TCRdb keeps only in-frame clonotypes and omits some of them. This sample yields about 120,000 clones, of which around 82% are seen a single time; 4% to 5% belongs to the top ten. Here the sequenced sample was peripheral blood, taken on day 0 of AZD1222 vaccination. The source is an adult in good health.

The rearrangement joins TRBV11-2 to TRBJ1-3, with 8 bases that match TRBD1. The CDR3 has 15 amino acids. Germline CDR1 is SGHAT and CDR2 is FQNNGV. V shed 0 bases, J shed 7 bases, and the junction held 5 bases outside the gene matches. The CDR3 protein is CASSLDVRQGNTIYF. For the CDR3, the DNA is TGTGCCAGCAGCTTAGACGTCCGACAGGGGAACACCATATATTTT. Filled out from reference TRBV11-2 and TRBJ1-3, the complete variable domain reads EAGVAQSPRYKIIEKRQSVAFWCNPISGHATLYWYQQILGQGPKLLIQFQNNGVVDDSQLPKDRFSAERLKGVDSTLKIQPAKLEDSAVYLCASSLDVRQGNTIYFGEGSWLTVV.

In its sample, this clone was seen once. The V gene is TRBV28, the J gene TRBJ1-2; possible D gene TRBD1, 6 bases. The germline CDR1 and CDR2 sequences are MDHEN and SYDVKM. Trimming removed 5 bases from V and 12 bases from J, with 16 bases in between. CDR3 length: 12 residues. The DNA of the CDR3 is TGTGCCAGCAGTCCACGTCAGACAGGCCACACCTTC. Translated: CASSPRQTGHTF.

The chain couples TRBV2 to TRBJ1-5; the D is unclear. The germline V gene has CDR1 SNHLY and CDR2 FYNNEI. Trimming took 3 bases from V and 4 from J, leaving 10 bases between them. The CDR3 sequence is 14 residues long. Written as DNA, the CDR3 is TGTGCCAGCAGTGAGAGGACCCGAAATCAGCCCCAGCATTTT. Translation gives CASSERTRNQPQHF.

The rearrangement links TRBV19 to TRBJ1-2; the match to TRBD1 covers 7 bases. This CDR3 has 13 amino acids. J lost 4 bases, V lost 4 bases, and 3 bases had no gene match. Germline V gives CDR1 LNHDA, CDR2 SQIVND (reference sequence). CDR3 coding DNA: TGTGCCAGTAGTAGACAGGGAAGCTATGGCTACACCTTC. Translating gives CASSRQGSYGYTF.

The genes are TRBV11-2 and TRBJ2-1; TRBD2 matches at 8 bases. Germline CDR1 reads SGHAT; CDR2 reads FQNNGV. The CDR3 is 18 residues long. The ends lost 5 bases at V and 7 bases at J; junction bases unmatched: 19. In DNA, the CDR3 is TGTGCCAGCAGCAGACTCCGCCTCGGAGCGGGAGTAAGTAATGAGCAGTTCTTC. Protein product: CASSRLRLGAGVSNEQFF.

CDR3 sequence (DNA): TGTGCCAGCTCACCGGGGGGGGCGTACGACAATCAGCCCCAGCATTTT. As protein: CASSPGGAYDNQPQHF. This chain links TRBV18 with TRBJ1-5, with D tentatively TRBD1 (6 bases). The germline V gene has CDR1 KGHSH and CDR2 LQKENI. The length of the CDR3 is 16 residues. The V end lost 3 bases, the J end lost 3 bases, and 15 bases lay between the germline ends.

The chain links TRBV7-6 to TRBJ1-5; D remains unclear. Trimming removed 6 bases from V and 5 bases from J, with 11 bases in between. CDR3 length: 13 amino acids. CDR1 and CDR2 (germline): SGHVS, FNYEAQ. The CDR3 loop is CASSYKVDQPQHF. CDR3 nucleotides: TGTGCCAGCAGTTATAAGGTGGATCAGCCCCAGCATTTT.

CDR3 region: CASSQARLAGGLNEQFF. In DNA form, the CDR3 reads TGTGCCAGCAGCCAAGCCCGACTAGCGGGGGGCCTCAATGAGCAGTTCTTC. The V gene is TRBV3-1 (or the pseudogene TRBV3-2), the J gene TRBJ2-1; 13 bases align to TRBD2. V was clipped by 1 base and J by 6 bases; unmatched bases: 6. There are 17 residues in the CDR3. The germline CDR1 and CDR2 sequences are LGHDT and YNNKEL (reference sequence).

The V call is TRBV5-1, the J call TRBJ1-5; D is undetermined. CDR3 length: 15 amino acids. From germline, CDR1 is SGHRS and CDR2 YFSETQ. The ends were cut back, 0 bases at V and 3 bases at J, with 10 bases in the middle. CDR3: CASSLGPHVNQPQHF. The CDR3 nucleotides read TGCGCCAGCAGCTTGGGACCCCATGTCAATCAGCCCCAGCATTTT.

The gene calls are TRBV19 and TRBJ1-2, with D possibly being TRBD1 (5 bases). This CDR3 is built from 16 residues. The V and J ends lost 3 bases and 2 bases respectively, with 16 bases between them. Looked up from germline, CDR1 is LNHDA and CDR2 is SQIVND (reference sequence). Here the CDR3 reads CASSIYGRGVNYGYTF. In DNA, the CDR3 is TGTGCCAGTAGTATTTATGGGAGGGGAGTGAACTATGGCTACACCTTC.

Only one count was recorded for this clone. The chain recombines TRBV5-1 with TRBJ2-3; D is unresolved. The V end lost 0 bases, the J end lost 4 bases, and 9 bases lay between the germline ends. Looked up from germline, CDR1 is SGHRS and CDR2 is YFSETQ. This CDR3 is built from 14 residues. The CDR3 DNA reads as TGCGCCAGCAGCTTGGGGTCTGGGGCAGATACGCAGTATTTT. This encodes CASSLGSGADTQYF. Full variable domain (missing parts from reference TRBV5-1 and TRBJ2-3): KAGVTQTPRYLIKTRGQQVTLSCSPISGHRSVSWYQQTPGQGLQFLFEYFSETQRNKGNFPGRFSGRQFSNSRSEMNVSTLELGDSALYLCASSLGSGADTQYFGPGTRLTVL.

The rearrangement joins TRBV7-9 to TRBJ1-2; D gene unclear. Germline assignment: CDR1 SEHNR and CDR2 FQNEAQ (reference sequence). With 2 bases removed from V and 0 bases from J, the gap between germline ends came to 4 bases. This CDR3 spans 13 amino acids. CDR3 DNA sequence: TGTGCCAGCAGCTTATGGACTAACTATGGCTACACCTTC. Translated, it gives CASSLWTNYGYTF.

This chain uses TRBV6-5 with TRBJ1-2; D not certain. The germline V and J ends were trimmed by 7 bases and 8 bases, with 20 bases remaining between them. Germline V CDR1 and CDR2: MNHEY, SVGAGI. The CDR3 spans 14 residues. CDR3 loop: CASKINGRPEGYTF. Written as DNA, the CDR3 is TGTGCCAGCAAAATTAACGGACGTCCCGAGGGCTACACCTTC.

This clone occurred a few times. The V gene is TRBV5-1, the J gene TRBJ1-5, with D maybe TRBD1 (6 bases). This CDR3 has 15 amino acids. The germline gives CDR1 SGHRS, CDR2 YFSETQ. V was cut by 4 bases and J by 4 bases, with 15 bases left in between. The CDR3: CASSPTGTLNQPQHF. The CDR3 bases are TGCGCCAGCAGCCCCACCGGGACACTGAATCAGCCCCAGCATTTT.

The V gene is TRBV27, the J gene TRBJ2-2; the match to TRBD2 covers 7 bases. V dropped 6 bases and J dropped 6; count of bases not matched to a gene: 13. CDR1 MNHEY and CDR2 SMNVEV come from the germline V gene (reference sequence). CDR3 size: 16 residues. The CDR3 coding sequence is TGTGCCAGCAGGCCGGGGAGCGGGGCAAACTCCGGGGAGCTGTTTTTT. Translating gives CASRPGSGANSGELFF.

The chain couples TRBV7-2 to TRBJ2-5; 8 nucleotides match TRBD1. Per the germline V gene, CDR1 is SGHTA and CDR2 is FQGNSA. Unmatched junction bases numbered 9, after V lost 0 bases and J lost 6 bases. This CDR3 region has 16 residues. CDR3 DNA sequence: TGTGCCAGCAGCTTAGCGTTGGGGACAGGTGTAAAGACCCAGTACTTC. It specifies CASSLALGTGVKTQYF.

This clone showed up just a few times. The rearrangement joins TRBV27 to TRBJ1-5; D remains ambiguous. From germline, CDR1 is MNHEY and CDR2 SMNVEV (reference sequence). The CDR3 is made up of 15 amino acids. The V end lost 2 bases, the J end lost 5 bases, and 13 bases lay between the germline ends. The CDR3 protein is CASSLGVGPDQPQHF. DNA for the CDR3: TGTGCCAGCAGTTTAGGTGTAGGACCGGATCAGCCCCAGCATTTT.

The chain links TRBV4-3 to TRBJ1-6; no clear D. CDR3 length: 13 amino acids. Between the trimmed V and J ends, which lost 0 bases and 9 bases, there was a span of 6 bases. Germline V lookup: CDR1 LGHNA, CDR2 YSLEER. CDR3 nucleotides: TGCGCCAGCAGCCAAGAAAAGGGTTCACCCCTCCACTTT. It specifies CASSQEKGSPLHF.

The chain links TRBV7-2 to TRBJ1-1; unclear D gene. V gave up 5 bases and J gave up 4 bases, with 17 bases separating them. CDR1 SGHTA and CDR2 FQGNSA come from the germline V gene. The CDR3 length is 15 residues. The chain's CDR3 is CASSRRGSGGTEAFF. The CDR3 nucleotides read TGTGCCAGCAGCCGTCGTGGTTCGGGAGGCACTGAAGCTTTCTTT.

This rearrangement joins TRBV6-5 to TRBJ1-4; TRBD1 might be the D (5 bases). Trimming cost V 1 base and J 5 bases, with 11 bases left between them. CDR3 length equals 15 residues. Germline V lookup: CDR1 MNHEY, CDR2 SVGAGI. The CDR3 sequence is CASSYLGDGNEKLFF. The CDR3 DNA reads TGTGCCAGCAGTTACTTGGGGGACGGCAATGAAAAACTGTTTTTT.

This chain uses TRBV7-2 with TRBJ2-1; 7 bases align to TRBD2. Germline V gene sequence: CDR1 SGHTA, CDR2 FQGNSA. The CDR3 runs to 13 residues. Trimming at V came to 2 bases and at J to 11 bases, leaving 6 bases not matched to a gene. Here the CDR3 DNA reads TGTGCCAGCAGCTTAAGGCGGGAGTTGCAGCAGTTCTTC. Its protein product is CASSLRRELQQFF.

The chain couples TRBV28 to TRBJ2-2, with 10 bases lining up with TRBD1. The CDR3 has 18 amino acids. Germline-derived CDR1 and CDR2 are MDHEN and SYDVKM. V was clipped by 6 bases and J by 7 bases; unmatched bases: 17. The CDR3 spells CASSPLTFRGQGIGELFF. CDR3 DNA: TGTGCCAGCAGCCCTCTCACATTCCGGGGACAGGGGATCGGGGAGCTGTTTTTT.

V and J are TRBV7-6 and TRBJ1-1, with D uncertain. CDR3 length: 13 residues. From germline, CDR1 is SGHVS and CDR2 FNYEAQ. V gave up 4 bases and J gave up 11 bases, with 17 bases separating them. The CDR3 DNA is TGTGCCAGCAGCTCATCGGCTGGGAGCTTCGCTTTCTTT. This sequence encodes CASSSSAGSFAFF.

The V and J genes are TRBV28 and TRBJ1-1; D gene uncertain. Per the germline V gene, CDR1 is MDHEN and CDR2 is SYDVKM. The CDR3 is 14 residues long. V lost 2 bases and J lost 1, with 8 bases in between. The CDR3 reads CASSLISGNTEAFF. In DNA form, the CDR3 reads TGTGCCAGCAGTTTAATATCGGGGAACACTGAAGCTTTCTTT.

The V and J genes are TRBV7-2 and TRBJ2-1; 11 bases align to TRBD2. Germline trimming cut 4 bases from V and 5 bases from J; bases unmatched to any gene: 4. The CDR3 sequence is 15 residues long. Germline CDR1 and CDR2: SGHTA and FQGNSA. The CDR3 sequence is CASSYTSGSHNEQFF. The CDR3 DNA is TGTGCCAGCAGCTATACTAGCGGGAGCCACAATGAGCAGTTCTTC.

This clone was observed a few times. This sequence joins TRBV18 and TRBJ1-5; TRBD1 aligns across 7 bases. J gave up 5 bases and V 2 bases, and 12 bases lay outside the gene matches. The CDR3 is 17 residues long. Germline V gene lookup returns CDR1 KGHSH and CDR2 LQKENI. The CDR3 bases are TGTGCCAGCTCACCAACTACGACAGGGTTGCTCCATCAGCCCCAGCATTTT. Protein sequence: CASSPTTTGLLHQPQHF.

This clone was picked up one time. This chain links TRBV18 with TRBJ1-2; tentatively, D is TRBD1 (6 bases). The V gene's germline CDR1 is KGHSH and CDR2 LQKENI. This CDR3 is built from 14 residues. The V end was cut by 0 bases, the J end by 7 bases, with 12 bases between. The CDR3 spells CASSPPSPGVGYTF. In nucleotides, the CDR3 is TGTGCCAGCTCACCACCTTCCCCAGGGGTTGGCTACACCTTC.